The 17 T cell receptor beta chains below were found in one sample sequenced in a study of blood T cell repertoires in COVID-19. Sequencing was performed with immunoSEQ multiplex PCR; in TCRdb, only in-frame clones are kept and a portion is missing. The sample holds more than 250,000 clones, more than 75% seen once. Sequencing was done on a sample of PBMCs or T cells enriched from blood (not recorded which). These receptors came from a woman aged 18 to 35 who had recovered from COVID-19.

The gene calls are TRBV2 and TRBJ1-2; the D gene is possibly TRBD1 (5 bases). V lost 2 bases to trimming and J lost 4 bases, with 20 bases between them. The CDR3 is made up of 17 amino acids. Germline-derived CDR1 and CDR2 are SNHLY and FYNNEI. For the CDR3, the DNA is TGTGCCAGCAGTGAAAATCCCCCACCACGGACACTCTATGGCTACACCTTC. Amino acids: CASSENPPPRTLYGYTF.

This chain connects TRBV12-5 to TRBJ1-1; no firm D call. The CDR3 loop spans 13 amino acids. Trimming left V 5 bases short and J 1 base short, with 8 bases between. In germline, CDR1 is LGHNT, CDR2 FRNRAP. CDR3 sequence: CASGNSANTEAFF. Written as DNA, the CDR3 is TGTGCTAGTGGTAACAGTGCGAACACTGAAGCTTTCTTT.

This clone was detected only once. This chain links TRBV7-9 with TRBJ2-7; the D is unclear. V lost 8 bases to trimming and J lost 6 bases, with 14 bases between them. This CDR3 spans 12 amino acids. Germline V gene data show CDR1 as SEHNR and CDR2 as FQNEAQ (reference sequence). CDR3 region: CASSGFLSEQYF. The CDR3 nucleotides are TGTGCCAGCTCAGGATTCCTCTCCGAGCAGTACTTC.

V and J are TRBV7-8 and TRBJ1-5; D gene uncertain. V was trimmed by 5 bases and J by 4 bases, leaving 6 bases between them. Germline V CDR1 and CDR2: SGHVS, FQNEAQ. CDR3 length: 12 amino acids. In DNA form, the CDR3 reads TGTGCCAGCAGCCTTCTTAATCAGCCCCAGCATTTT. It specifies CASSLLNQPQHF. Filled out from reference TRBV7-8 and TRBJ1-5, the complete variable domain reads GAGVSQSPRYKVAKRGQDVALRCDPISGHVSLFWYQQALGQGPEFLTYFQNEAQLDKSGLPSDRFFAERPEGSVSTLKIQRTQQEDSAVYLCASSLLNQPQHFGDGTRLSIL.

The chain recombines TRBV10-1 with TRBJ1-5; D unresolved. V gave up 0 bases and J gave up 6 bases, with 9 bases separating them. The CDR3 is made up of 14 amino acids. The germline V gene encodes CDR1 WNHNN and CDR2 SYGVQD (reference sequence). This CDR3 is CASSESPVGQPQHF. For the CDR3, the DNA is TGCGCCAGCAGTGAGTCGCCGGTTGGTCAGCCCCAGCATTTT.

This clone was counted between two and nine times. The chain links TRBV7-2 to TRBJ2-7; D perhaps matches TRBD1 (5 bases). The CDR3 is made up of 13 amino acids. The V and J ends lost 5 bases and 0 bases respectively, with 8 bases between them. Germline V gives CDR1 SGHTA, CDR2 FQGNSA. CDR3 sequence reads: CASSQDISYEQYF. The CDR3 DNA sequence: TGTGCCAGCAGCCAGGACATCTCCTACGAGCAGTACTTC. Full variable domain (rest looked up from reference TRBV7-2 and TRBJ2-7): GAGVSQSPSNKVTEKGKDVELRCDPISGHTALYWYRQSLGQGLEFLIYFQGNSAPDKSGLPSDRFSAERTGGSVSTLTIQRTQQEDSAVYLCASSQDISYEQYFGPGTRLTVT.

V and J are TRBV15 and TRBJ2-1; D possibly corresponds to TRBD1 (5 bases). Trimming removed 0 bases from V and 8 bases from J, with 23 bases in between. The CDR3 runs 18 residues. CDR1 and CDR2 (germline): LNHNV, YYDKDF (reference sequence). CDR3 nucleotide sequence: TGTGCCACCAGCAGAGACCAGGGTGGTTACGGTGTGGCATATGAGCAGTTCTTC. As protein: CATSRDQGGYGVAYEQFF.

CDR3 bases: TGTGCCAGCAGCTTAGGTGTTCTGACAGGGGGAAATGGCTACACCTTC. Amino acid sequence: CASSLGVLTGGNGYTF. The chain couples TRBV7-2 to TRBJ1-2, with 9 bases lining up with TRBD1. The length of the CDR3 is 16 residues. Germline V gives CDR1 SGHTA, CDR2 FQGNSA. J lost 6 bases, V lost 1 base, and 9 bases had no gene match.

The genes are TRBV19 and TRBJ1-5; 9 bases fit TRBD1. Germline CDR1 LNHDA, CDR2 SQIVND (reference sequence). J gave up 2 bases and V 0 bases, and 5 bases lay outside the gene matches. The CDR3 has 17 amino acids. CDR3 in amino acids: CASSIEGQGRGNQPQHF. The CDR3 bases are TGTGCCAGTAGTATAGAGGGACAGGGAAGGGGCAATCAGCCCCAGCATTTT.

The chain links TRBV7-2 to TRBJ2-3; no clear D. Germline values: CDR1 SGHTA, CDR2 FQGNSA. The CDR3 is made up of 12 amino acids. The V gene lost 7 bases and the J gene lost 4 bases, with 9 bases spanning the gap. CDR3 in DNA: TGTGCCAGCAACCCGGGTTCAGATACGCAGTATTTT. Translated, it gives CASNPGSDTQYF. Drawing the rest from reference TRBV7-2 and TRBJ2-3, the complete variable domain is GAGVSQSPSNKVTEKGKDVELRCDPISGHTALYWYRQSLGQGLEFLIYFQGNSAPDKSGLPSDRFSAERTGGSVSTLTIQRTQQEDSAVYLCASNPGSDTQYFGPGTRLTVL.

The rearrangement uses TRBV10-1 and TRBJ2-7, with a weak D call TRBD2 (5 bases). The CDR3 totals 13 residues. V shed 2 bases and J shed 7 bases, with 12 bases lying between them. CDR1 WNHNN and CDR2 SYGVQD come from the germline V gene (reference sequence). CDR3 region: CASSERRQVEQYF. DNA of the CDR3: TGCGCCAGCAGTGAGAGGAGGCAGGTGGAGCAGTACTTC.

The chain has TRBV20-1 and TRBJ2-1; tentative D call: TRBD2 (6 bases). The germline V gene has CDR1 DFQATT and CDR2 SNEGSKA (reference sequence). The CDR3 sequence is 13 residues long. V lost 3 bases to trimming and J lost 7 bases, with 13 bases between them. The chain's CDR3 is CSASPSAWNEQFF. In DNA, the CDR3 is TGCAGTGCTAGTCCTAGCGCTTGGAATGAGCAGTTCTTC.

The gene calls are TRBV6-7 and TRBJ2-7; D not certain. TRBV6-7 is treated as an ORF (open reading frame) with a function not yet certain. Trimming removed 8 bases from V and 7 bases from J, with 9 bases in between. There are 10 residues in the CDR3. CDR3 coding DNA: TGTGCCAGCGACTTCTATGAGCAGTACTTC. It encodes CASDFYEQYF.

The chain combines TRBV19 with TRBJ2-1; 11 bases align to TRBD2. Germline CDR1 reads LNHDA; CDR2 reads SQIVND (reference sequence). Trimming took 4 bases from V and 3 from J; bases not matched to a gene: 8. This CDR3 has 17 amino acids. DNA of the CDR3: TGTGCCAGTAGTAACTTAGCGGGGGGGCCCATCTACAATGAGCAGTTCTTC. Its translation is CASSNLAGGPIYNEQFF.

The rearrangement joins TRBV13 to TRBJ1-1, with D possibly matching TRBD1 (5 bases). Germline V gene data show CDR1 as PRHDT and CDR2 as FYEKMQ (reference sequence). V was pared by 10 bases and J by 0 bases, with 15 bases between. This CDR3 comprises 14 residues. This CDR3 is CATGWGGMNTEAFF. In DNA, the CDR3 is TGTGCCACAGGGTGGGGTGGGATGAACACTGAAGCTTTCTTT. The variable domain in full, completed from reference TRBV13 and TRBJ1-1, reads AAGVIQSPRHLIKEKRETATLKCYPIPRHDTVYWYQQGPGQDPQFLISFYEKMQSDKGSIPDRFSAQQFSDYHSELNMSSLELGDSALYFCATGWGGMNTEAFFGQGTRLTVV.

The genes are TRBV6-6 and TRBJ2-2; D remains ambiguous. Germline CDR1 reads MNHNY; CDR2 reads SVGAGI (reference sequence). This CDR3 has 12 residues. Trimming took off 3 bases at V and 7 bases at J, with 6 bases between the two ends. The DNA of the CDR3 is TGTGCCAGCAGTTATGAGTTCGGGGAGCTGTTTTTT. Protein: CASSYEFGELFF.

The V gene is TRBV5-6, the J gene TRBJ2-5, with 9 bases matching TRBD1. Germline V gene data show CDR1 as SGHDT and CDR2 as YYEEEE. V lost 1 base, J lost 4 bases, and 14 bases stayed unmatched. The CDR3 has 18 amino acids. The CDR3 coding sequence is TGTGCCAGCAGCTTGAAACTAAGGGACAGGGCAACTGTAGAGACCCAGTACTTC. Protein sequence: CASSLKLRDRATVETQYF.